Following are 23 T cell receptor beta chains from one sample sequenced in a study of T cells in Graves' hyperthyroidism and ophthalmopathy. TCR beta CDR3 regions were amplified from RNA. Primed by the HTBI set, a first-round RT-PCR was run on the TCR CDR3. Via MiXCR, TCRdb re-called the multiplex PCR reads, giving one row per CDR3 protein. The table shows around 400,000 distinct CDR3 sequences, with 15% to 19% occurring only once. The sample consisted of blood. The receptors stem from a woman under 30 with Graves' hyperthyroidism that later progressed to Graves' ophthalmopathy.

About this clonotype itself: It may be a read error: a sequence one base away is much more abundant. The V and J genes are TRBV24-1 and TRBJ2-1; the match to TRBD2 covers 14 bases. Germline lookup yields CDR1 KGHDR and CDR2 SFDVKD. This CDR3 region has 18 residues. The CDR3 loop is CVTSDTRLAGGPYNEQFF. As DNA, the CDR3 is TGTGTCACCAGTGATACCAGACTAGCGGGAGGGCCCTACAATGAGCAGTTCTTC.

The table lists this clonotype with many counts. The gene calls are TRBV20-1 and TRBJ2-3, with D perhaps being TRBD1 or TRBD2 (6 bases each). Trimming removed 4 bases from V and 5 bases from J, with 22 bases in between. CDR1 and CDR2 from the germline V gene are DFQATT and SNEGSKA (reference sequence). The length of the CDR3 is 16 residues. The CDR3 DNA reads TGCAGTGCTACCCGATCTGAGGGGGGTGGATTAGATACGCAGTATTTT. Translated: CSATRSEGGGLDTQYF.

The V gene is TRBV29-1, the J gene TRBJ2-1; 10 bases map to TRBD1. The CDR3 spans 14 residues. Trimming removed 7 bases from V and 4 bases from J; junction bases left unmatched: 7. The germline gives CDR1 SQVTM, CDR2 ANQGSEA. In nucleotides, the CDR3 is TGCAGCGCCGTCCGGGACAGGGGTTACAATGAGCAGTTCTTC. It yields the protein CSAVRDRGYNEQFF.

This clonotype came up many times. V is TRBV15 and J is TRBJ1-5; a weak D match, TRBD1 (6 bases). Germline lookup yields CDR1 LNHNV and CDR2 YYDKDF (reference sequence). The ends were cut back, 0 bases at V and 7 bases at J, with 16 bases in the middle. The CDR3 is 16 residues long. The DNA for the CDR3 is TGTGCCACCAGCAGAGAGTGGGGGGCAACGGGACAGCCCCAGCATTTT. Translation: CATSREWGATGQPQHF.

In its sample, this clonotype was seen a few times. A read error may explain this, as a much larger clone is one base away. The V and J genes are TRBV20-1 and TRBJ2-1; D may be TRBD1 or TRBD2 (5 bases each). CDR3 length: 14 amino acids. Germline V gene lookup returns CDR1 DFQATT and CDR2 SNEGSKA (reference sequence). Here the CDR3 reads CSARFRGYYNEQSF. In nucleotides, the CDR3 is TGCAGTGCTAGATTCCGGGGCTACTACAATGAGCAGTCCTTC.

The chain recombines TRBV5-8 with TRBJ2-3; D not resolved. This CDR3 has 17 residues. The V gene lost 0 bases and the J gene lost 6 bases, with 20 bases spanning the gap. The germline V gene encodes CDR1 SGHTS and CDR2 YDEGEE. The CDR3 nucleotides are TGTGCCAGCAGCTTGGCCTTGGGCAGTCAAGAGGTGGATACGCAGTATTTT. Its translation: CASSLALGSQEVDTQYF.

The V gene is TRBV11-2, the J gene TRBJ2-1; no definite D call. Per germline, CDR1 SGHAT and CDR2 FQNNGV. The CDR3 runs 14 residues. V lost 7 bases and J 13 bases, leaving 23 bases between the germline ends. CDR3 nucleotide sequence: TGTGCCAGCACGCCACTATCCGGGCTACCTCCCCAGTTCTTC. Encoded protein: CASTPLSGLPPQFF.

This clonotype was counted ten times or more. This chain joins TRBV3-1 and TRBJ2-3; D is possibly TRBD2 (5 bases). Trimming left V 0 bases short and J 4 bases short, with 11 bases between. CDR1 is LGHDT, CDR2 YNNKEL, per germline (reference sequence). CDR3 size: 15 residues. The CDR3 bases are TGTGCCAGCAGCCAAGATCAACGGGGATCAGATACGCAGTATTTT. It yields the protein CASSQDQRGSDTQYF.

Ten or more counts support this clonotype. V usage is TRBV28 and J usage is TRBJ2-7, with D possibly matching TRBD1 (6 bases). V gave up 7 bases and J gave up 1 base, with 11 bases separating them. The CDR3 runs 13 residues. Germline CDR1 reads MDHEN; CDR2 reads SYDVKM. The CDR3 loop reads CASITGQSYEQYF. The CDR3 coding sequence is TGTGCCAGCATTACAGGGCAGTCCTACGAGCAGTACTTC.

This clonotype was counted at least ten times. The chain carries TRBV28 and TRBJ1-5; TRBD1 agrees at 8 bases. The germline V gene has CDR1 MDHEN and CDR2 SYDVKM. Trimming at V came to 3 bases and at J to 1 base, leaving 5 bases not matched to a gene. CDR3 length: 16 amino acids. In DNA form, the CDR3 reads TGTGCCAGCAGTTTTTCAGGGGGCAAGAGCAATCAGCCCCAGCATTTT. Amino acids: CASSFSGGKSNQPQHF.

In this sample, this clonotype turned up many times. The chain links TRBV18 to TRBJ2-5; a possible D gene is TRBD2 (5 bases). CDR1 and CDR2 (germline): KGHSH, LQKENI. V was trimmed by 5 bases and J by 0 bases, leaving 7 bases between them. This CDR3 comprises 13 residues. The CDR3 sequence: CASSDGNQETQYF. CDR3 DNA: TGTGCCAGCTCAGACGGGAACCAAGAGACCCAGTACTTC.

The genes are TRBV4-1 and TRBJ2-7, with 10 bases lining up with TRBD2. The trim removed 1 base at V and 4 bases at J, leaving 22 bases unmatched. The CDR3 loop spans 21 amino acids. Germline CDR1 and CDR2: MGHRA and YSYEKL. CDR3 sequence reads: CASSQVLAGELKVSSPYEQYF. CDR3 nucleotides: TGCGCCAGCAGCCAAGTCCTAGCGGGAGAACTGAAGGTATCTAGCCCGTACGAGCAGTACTTC.

The table lists this clonotype with many counts. V and J are TRBV3-1 and TRBJ2-7, with TRBD1 matching 8 bases. The V segment lost 1 base and the J segment 6 bases; nucleotides outside the gene matches: 8. Germline CDR1 LGHDT, CDR2 YNNKEL (reference sequence). The CDR3 runs 15 residues. In DNA, the CDR3 is TGTGCCAGCAGCCAAGCCGGGACAGGAGGGCTCGAGCAGTACTTC. Its translation is CASSQAGTGGLEQYF.

This clonotype was picked up a small number of times. A much bigger clone sits one base away, suggesting this may be a read error. The CDR3 region is CASSFLADYRIEQFF. In DNA, the CDR3 is TGTGCCAGCAGTTTCTTAGCGGATTACCGGATCGAGCAGTTCTTC. J is TRBJ2-1 and V is TRBV28; D is perhaps TRBD2 (6 bases). Trimming pared 3 bases from V and 10 bases from J, leaving 19 bases between. Germline CDR1 MDHEN, CDR2 SYDVKM. This CDR3 has 15 residues.

The chain links TRBV29-1 to TRBJ1-1; 10 nucleotides line up with TRBD1. The germline V gene encodes CDR1 SQVTM and CDR2 ANQGSEA. Trimming at V came to 7 bases and at J to 0 bases, leaving 2 bases not matched to a gene. The CDR3 length is 13 residues. The DNA for the CDR3 is TGCAGCGCTGGGACAGGGGTGAACACTGAAGCTTTCTTT. It encodes CSAGTGVNTEAFF.

This clonotype was observed at least ten times. The rearrangement joins TRBV5-1 to TRBJ2-3; maybe TRBD1 (5 bases). V lost 2 bases and J lost 3, with 13 bases in between. Germline V CDR1 and CDR2: SGHRS, YFSETQ. The CDR3 is 15 residues long. The CDR3 reads CASSFSGFSTDTQYF. DNA for the CDR3: TGCGCCAGCAGCTTTTCAGGGTTCAGTACAGATACGCAGTATTTT. Together with reference TRBV5-1 and TRBJ2-3, the CDR3 gives the full variable domain: KAGVTQTPRYLIKTRGQQVTLSCSPISGHRSVSWYQQTPGQGLQFLFEYFSETQRNKGNFPGRFSGRQFSNSRSEMNVSTLELGDSALYLCASSFSGFSTDTQYFGPGTRLTVL.

This clonotype was observed a handful of times. The genes are TRBV19 and TRBJ2-5; possible D gene TRBD1, 6 bases. Germline V gene lookup returns CDR1 LNHDA and CDR2 SQIVND (reference sequence). V was pared by 4 bases and J by 5 bases, with 17 bases between. The CDR3 has 15 residues. CDR3 sequence (DNA): TGTGCCAGTAGTAAAGGACAGTACGGCGGGGAGACCCAGTACTTC. This gives the protein CASSKGQYGGETQYF.

This clonotype was recorded many times. The CDR3 loop reads CASNEGNQPQHF. The CDR3 nucleotides are TGTGCCAGCAACGAGGGCAATCAGCCCCAGCATTTT. The chain employs TRBV6-1 and TRBJ1-5, with no clear D. The CDR3 has 12 amino acids. CDR1 and CDR2 (germline): MNHNS, SASEGT. V was shortened by 7 bases and J by 2 bases, with 6 bases between the two germline ends.

This clonotype has more than one count but fewer than ten. This chain links TRBV20-1 with TRBJ2-1; D possibly matches TRBD1 or TRBD2 (6 bases each). Germline CDR1 DFQATT, CDR2 SNEGSKA (reference sequence). Trimming stripped 5 bases from V and 3 bases from J, with 23 bases between. The CDR3 sequence is 17 residues long. CDR3 coding DNA: TGCAGTGCTTTCCCTCAGAGGGGGGAGGCCTTCTACAATGAGCAGTTCTTC. It yields the protein CSAFPQRGEAFYNEQFF.

The chain employs TRBV7-9 and TRBJ1-2, with a tentative D call TRBD1 (6 bases). The V end lost 5 bases, the J end lost 6 bases, and 19 bases lay between the germline ends. Germline CDR1 SEHNR, CDR2 FQNEAQ (reference sequence). The CDR3 runs 15 residues. The CDR3 bases are TGTGCCAGCAGCCCAACCCAGGGGTCCCCTCATGGCTACACCTTC. This encodes CASSPTQGSPHGYTF. Looking up the rest from reference TRBV7-9 and TRBJ1-2 gives the full variable domain: DTGVSQNPRHKITKRGQNVTFRCDPISEHNRLYWYRQTLGQGPEFLTYFQNEAQLEKSRLLSDRFSAERPKGSFSTLEIQRTEQGDSAMYLCASSPTQGSPHGYTFGSGTRLTVV.

Many counts were recorded for this clonotype. The chain is built from TRBV2 and TRBJ2-7, with D possibly being TRBD2 (5 bases). Germline V lookup: CDR1 SNHLY, CDR2 FYNNEI. The CDR3 contains 14 residues. V lost 3 bases and J 2 bases, leaving 11 bases between the germline ends. CDR3 residues: CASSEREPAYEQYF. The CDR3 DNA follows: TGTGCCAGCAGTGAGAGGGAGCCCGCCTACGAGCAGTACTTC. The whole variable domain, filled in from reference TRBV2 and TRBJ2-7, reads EPEVTQTPSHQVTQMGQEVILRCVPISNHLYFYWYRQILGQKVEFLVSFYNNEISEKSEIFDDQFSVERPDGSNFTLKIRSTKLEDSAMYFCASSEREPAYEQYFGPGTRLTVT.

V usage is TRBV12-3 or TRBV12-4 and J usage is TRBJ2-1; either TRBD1 or TRBD2 may fit D (5 bases each). The length of the CDR3 is 13 residues. V lost 6 bases and J lost 4, with 10 bases in between. Here the CDR3 DNA reads TGTGCCAGCAGGTGGGACCATTACAATGAGCAGTTCTTC. This codes for CASRWDHYNEQFF.

This chain links TRBV28 with TRBJ1-5; D is ambiguous. This CDR3 is built from 14 residues. Germline lookup yields CDR1 MDHEN and CDR2 SYDVKM. V was trimmed by 3 bases and J by 6 bases, leaving 12 bases between them. CDR3 nucleotide sequence: TGTGCCAGCAGTTTGGGAGGGCAGAGTCAGCCCCAGCATTTT. Translating gives CASSLGGQSQPQHF.